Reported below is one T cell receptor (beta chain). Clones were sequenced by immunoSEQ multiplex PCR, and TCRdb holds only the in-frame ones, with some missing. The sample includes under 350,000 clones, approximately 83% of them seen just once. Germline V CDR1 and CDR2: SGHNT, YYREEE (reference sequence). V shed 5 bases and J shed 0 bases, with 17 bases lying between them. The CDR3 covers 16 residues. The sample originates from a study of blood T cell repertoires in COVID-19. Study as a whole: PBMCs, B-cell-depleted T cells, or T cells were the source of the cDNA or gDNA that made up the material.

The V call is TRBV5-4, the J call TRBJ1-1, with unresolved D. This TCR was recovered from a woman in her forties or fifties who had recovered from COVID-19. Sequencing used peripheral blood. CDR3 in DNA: TGTGCCAGCAGGACCGGTGGGAGTCCCATGAACACTGAAGCTTTCTTT. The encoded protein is CASRTGGSPMNTEAFF. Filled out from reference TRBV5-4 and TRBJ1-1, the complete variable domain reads ETGVTQSPTHLIKTRGQQVTLRCSSQSGHNTVSWYQQALGQGPQFIFQYYREEENGRGNFPPRFSGLQFPNYSSELNVNALELDDSALYLCASRTGGSPMNTEAFFGQGTRLTVV.